The present T cell receptor (beta chain) was sequenced within a study of spatial heterogeneity in lung cancer. Study-wide results and limits: At tumor resection, ubiquitous expanded TCRs were detected in blood more often than later.

Described time point: sample taken at primary tumor resection. A total of 72 untreated early-stage non-small cell lung cancer patients served as donors. Tumor, nontumor lung or frozen PBMC supplied whole RNA, sequenced without sorting. Germline assignment: CDR1 SGHTA and CDR2 FQGTGA. This CDR3 is built from 13 residues. V shed 3 bases and J shed 5 bases, with 10 bases lying between them. In the library, each TCR cDNA molecule bore its own unique molecular identifier. TCRdb analysed the 5' RACE reads with MiXCR anew, one entry per CDR3 protein. The table includes about 44,000 distinct CDR3 sequences, 12% to 15% detected once. This clonotype was seen at least ten times. Its specificity is unknown.

The receptor was derived from a male donor with early-stage non-small cell lung cancer. Source: PBMCs, taken at surgery. The chain recombines TRBV7-3 with TRBJ2-5; no reliable D call. The CDR3 sequence: CASSLHARETQYF. Written as DNA, the CDR3 is TGTGCCAGCAGCTTGCATGCTCGGGAGACCCAGTACTTC.